These 21 T cell receptor beta chains originate from one sample sequenced in a study of graft-versus-host responses after intestinal transplantation. Their recognized antigens are unknown. Sequencing was performed with immunoSEQ multiplex PCR; in TCRdb, only in-frame clones are kept and a portion is missing. The sample yields around 99,000 clones, about 87% seen once. Sequenced here: unstimulated CD4+ T cells sorted from spleen or lymph node cells, sampled before transplant. The origin of the receptors is a human donor who was the organ donor for an intestinal transplant.

The chain joins TRBV18 to TRBJ2-5; D gene unclear. The last part of the DNA fits TRBJ2-7 better; the J call may be wrong. Germline V gives CDR1 KGHSH, CDR2 LQKENI. The CDR3 has 13 residues. In DNA, the CDR3 is TGTGCCAGCTCCCCCGCAGGACGTTACGAGCAGTACTTC. Translation gives CASSPAGRYEQYF.

This chain links TRBV4-1 with TRBJ1-5; the match to TRBD1 covers 8 bases. V shed 2 bases, J shed 7 bases, and the junction held 10 bases outside the gene matches. Germline CDR1 MGHRA, CDR2 YSYEKL. CDR3 length equals 16 residues. The CDR3, as DNA: TGCGCCAGCAGCCAACCTCGGCAGGGGGCAGGGCAGCCCCAGCATTTT. Amino acid sequence: CASSQPRQGAGQPQHF.

The sample holds a few counts of this clone. This chain links TRBV19 with TRBJ1-3; no reliable D call. The V end lost 6 bases, the J end lost 0 bases, and 21 bases lay between the germline ends. Germline V lookup: CDR1 LNHDA, CDR2 SQIVND (reference sequence). This CDR3 is built from 18 residues. As DNA, the CDR3 is TGTGCCAGTAGCTCGTCGGCAGCTTTAATCCGCTCTGGAAACACCATATATTTT. It encodes CASSSSAALIRSGNTIYF.

The genes are TRBV29-1 and TRBJ1-2; a possible D gene is TRBD1 (5 bases). CDR3 length equals 13 residues. Trimming removed 5 bases at V and 5 bases at J, with 15 bases between. Looked up from germline, CDR1 is SQVTM and CDR2 is ANQGSEA. CDR3 in amino acids: CSVSHSTAYGYTF. In DNA form, the CDR3 reads TGCAGCGTTTCCCATTCGACAGCTTATGGCTACACCTTC.

The CDR3: CASRGQNFYGYTF. The CDR3 DNA reads TGTGCTTCCCGGGGACAGAATTTCTATGGCTACACCTTC. The V and J genes are TRBV19 and TRBJ1-2, with 7 bases identical to TRBD1. Per the germline V gene, CDR1 is LNHDA and CDR2 is SQIVND (reference sequence). CDR3 length: 13 amino acids.

This sequence joins TRBV10-2 and TRBJ1-6; D is possibly TRBD1 (5 bases). The germline V gene encodes CDR1 WSHSY and CDR2 SAAADI. The germline V and J ends were trimmed by 0 bases and 10 bases, with 13 bases remaining between them. The CDR3 is made up of 15 amino acids. CDR3 coding DNA: TGCGCCAGCAGTGAGTCTCGGCAGGGAGAATCACCCCTCCACTTT. Translating it yields CASSESRQGESPLHF.

The J gene is TRBJ1-1, the V gene TRBV29-1, with D hard to call. Trimming shortened V by 2 bases and J by 6 bases, and 16 bases separated the two germline ends. Germline V gives CDR1 SQVTM, CDR2 ANQGSEA. The CDR3 has 14 residues. CDR3 sequence (DNA): TGCAGCGTTGAAAAATCTCGAATTAATTCTGAAGCTTTCTTT. This codes for CSVEKSRINSEAFF.

J is TRBJ2-4 and V is TRBV11-1; 9 bases agree with TRBD1. Germline CDR1 SGHAT, CDR2 FQDESV (reference sequence). The CDR3 length is 18 residues. Trimming at V came to 4 bases and at J to 1 base, leaving 11 bases not matched to a gene. Here the CDR3 reads CASSSGQGRGWAKNIQYF. The CDR3 nucleotides are TGTGCCAGCAGCTCCGGACAGGGGAGGGGATGGGCCAAAAACATTCAGTACTTC.

This clone was recorded once. The chain employs TRBV6-1 and TRBJ2-7, with D perhaps TRBD2 (6 bases). The CDR3 totals 13 residues. Germline V CDR1 and CDR2: MNHNS, SASEGT. The germline V and J ends were trimmed by 5 bases and 2 bases, with 10 bases remaining between them. CDR3 in amino acids: CASSSGTPYEQYF. The CDR3 bases are TGTGCCAGCAGTTCCGGGACTCCCTACGAGCAGTACTTC.

This chain connects TRBV9 to TRBJ1-6, with D tentatively TRBD1 (6 bases). Germline assignment: CDR1 SGDLS and CDR2 YYNGEE. The CDR3 loop spans 14 amino acids. Deletions cut 0 bases from V and 8 bases from J, with 9 bases between. CDR3: CASSVAQGDSPLHF. CDR3 coding DNA: TGTGCCAGCAGCGTAGCACAGGGTGATTCACCCCTCCACTTT. Combining the CDR3 with reference TRBV9 and TRBJ1-6 gives the whole variable domain DSGVTQTPKHLITATGQRVTLRCSPRSGDLSVYWYQQSLDQGLQFLIQYYNGEERAKGNILERFSAQQFPDLHSELNLSSLELGDSALYFCASSVAQGDSPLHFGNGTRLTVT.

The V call is TRBV5-5, the J call TRBJ1-4, with D hard to call. Looked up from germline, CDR1 is SGHKS and CDR2 is YYEKEE (reference sequence). The CDR3 contains 17 residues. V was trimmed by 2 bases and J by 0 bases, leaving 14 bases between them. The CDR3: CASSLSAVVATNEKLFF. In DNA form, the CDR3 reads TGTGCCAGCAGCTTATCGGCAGTAGTTGCAACTAATGAAAAACTGTTTTTT.

The CDR3 sequence: CATSRQGAGTDTQYF. CDR3 nucleotides: TGTGCCACCAGCAGACAGGGGGCTGGCACAGATACGCAGTATTTT. This chain links TRBV15 with TRBJ2-3, with TRBD1 matching over 8 bases. Germline V gives CDR1 LNHNV, CDR2 YYDKDF (reference sequence). The CDR3 is 15 amino acids. V gave up 2 bases and J gave up 1 base; unmatched junction bases: 2.

The genes are TRBV6-1 and TRBJ1-5; D not resolved. The germline gives CDR1 MNHNS, CDR2 SASEGT. The CDR3 has 12 residues. V gave up 6 bases and J gave up 0 bases, with 3 bases separating them. DNA of the CDR3: TGTGCCAGCAGCATTAGCAATCAGCCCCAGCATTTT. Translating gives CASSISNQPQHF.

The chain uses TRBV6-5 and TRBJ1-2; D perhaps matches TRBD1 (6 bases). Trimming took off 5 bases at V and 8 bases at J, with 18 bases between the two ends. Germline V CDR1 and CDR2: MNHEY, SVGAGI. CDR3 length equals 14 residues. The CDR3 DNA sequence: TGTGCCAGCAGTACGGATATAACAGGGCGAGGCTACACCTTC. This translates into CASSTDITGRGYTF.

V gene TRBV6-5 combines with J gene TRBJ1-2, with D uncertain. V lost 5 bases and J lost 0, with 4 bases in between. The CDR3 has 12 amino acids. Germline assignment: CDR1 MNHEY and CDR2 SVGAGI. The CDR3 loop is CASSDTNYGYTF. CDR3 in DNA: TGTGCCAGCAGTGACACTAACTATGGCTACACCTTC.

The rearrangement uses TRBV11-2 and TRBJ2-1; TRBD2 aligns across 15 bases. J was trimmed by 1 base and V by 6 bases; bases with no gene match: 4. This CDR3 has 17 amino acids. Germline V CDR1 and CDR2: SGHAT, FQNNGV. CDR3 region: CASRRTSGGESYNEQFF. The CDR3 nucleotides read TGTGCCAGCAGGCGGACTAGCGGGGGGGAGTCCTACAATGAGCAGTTCTTC.

The chain employs TRBV5-4 and TRBJ2-7; perhaps D is TRBD1 or TRBD2 (5 bases each). This CDR3 is 15 amino acids long. V was pared by 4 bases and J by 0 bases, with 14 bases between. Germline V gives CDR1 SGHNT, CDR2 YYREEE (reference sequence). The CDR3 is CASSPPGQSSYEQYF. CDR3 in DNA: TGTGCCAGCAGCCCCCCGGGGCAGTCCTCCTACGAGCAGTACTTC.

Note on this clone: The germline gene is not matched at one end of the junction; a read error may be the cause. V usage is TRBV6-1 and J usage is TRBJ2-7; D gene unclear. This CDR3 contains 17 residues. Germline CDR1 and CDR2: MNHNS and SASEGT. CDR3 bases: TGTGCCATCAGTGAGCGTGGTTTGGGCAGGTCCCCCTACGAGCAGTACTTC. Its protein is CAISERGLGRSPYEQYF.

V usage is TRBV5-4 and J usage is TRBJ2-3; tentatively, D is TRBD1 (6 bases). This CDR3 is 14 amino acids long. Germline V gene sequence: CDR1 SGHNT, CDR2 YYREEE (reference sequence). Trimming took off 4 bases at V and 3 bases at J, with 12 bases between the two ends. CDR3 amino acids: CASSPGQRTDTQYF. The CDR3, as DNA: TGTGCCAGCAGCCCCGGACAGCGGACAGATACGCAGTATTTT.

The chain joins TRBV5-6 to TRBJ1-4; D is unresolved. Trimming stripped 1 base from V and 10 bases from J, with 17 bases between. The CDR3 runs to 15 residues. Per the germline V gene, CDR1 is SGHDT and CDR2 is YYEEEE. The CDR3 spells CASSLYGGLAGKLFF. In DNA form, the CDR3 reads TGTGCCAGCAGCTTGTATGGTGGGCTGGCAGGAAAACTGTTTTTT.

The chain combines TRBV6-1 with TRBJ1-2, with TRBD1 matching 9 bases. The V gene's germline CDR1 is MNHNS and CDR2 SASEGT. This CDR3 is built from 14 residues. After removal of 4 bases from V and 4 bases from J, the junction contained 4 bases not matched to a gene. The CDR3 region is CASSGQDRGYGYTF. CDR3 bases: TGTGCCAGCAGTGGACAGGACAGGGGCTATGGCTACACCTTC.